Listed here is a single T cell receptor beta chain. The data originate from a study of shared T cell receptors in the human thymus. Sequencing used immunoSEQ multiplex PCR; TCRdb keeps in-frame clones, though not all of them. The data show roughly 500,000 clones, approximately 78% seen once. Germline values: CDR1 LNHNV, CDR2 YYDKDF (reference sequence). The J segment lost 5 bases and the V segment lost 6 bases, leaving 7 bases of the junction unmatched. CDR3 length: 14 amino acids. The sample was also linked to a second study, of human thymus T cells. That work states: Among the donors, all were healthy Finnish infants having corrective surgery for congenital heart defects. Resected material from corrective heart surgery provided the thymus tissue analysed. What appeared biased in thymic and blood repertoires was the usage of V and J genes. Related research described thymic repertoires that were highly overlapping among unrelated individuals.

Sequencing input: thymocytes. The chain carries TRBV15 and TRBJ2-3, with 8 bases that match TRBD2. This clonotype was sampled from a boy younger than two with a congenital heart defect. The CDR3: CATRGPGGEDTQYF. The CDR3 nucleotides are TGTGCCACCAGAGGGCCCGGGGGGGAAGATACGCAGTATTTT.